This T cell receptor beta chain derives from a study of blood T cell repertoires in COVID-19. Study-level background: Samples came from the United States, Italy and Spain, spanning acute and convalescent COVID-19. From T cells, B-cell-depleted T cells, or PBMCs came the material, which was cDNA or gDNA.

Per the study methods: Using reference gene primer amplification, nucleated cell counts were estimated. Measured with immunoSEQ multiplex PCR; TCRdb has only the in-frame clones, and not every one. The V and J calls and clone size come from that table; D and trimming were worked out from the DNA. This sample has more than 90,000 clones, with around 83% found just once. Germline V lookup: CDR1 SGHVS, CDR2 FQNEAQ. This CDR3 comprises 13 residues. Trimming took off 0 bases at V and 3 bases at J, with 3 bases between the two ends. This TCR was recovered from a man between 40 and 49 years old with acute or convalescent COVID-19. The V call is TRBV7-8, the J call TRBJ2-4; no clear D gene. Specimen: peripheral blood. The CDR3 spells CASSLAHKNIQYF. CDR3 sequence (DNA): TGTGCCAGCAGCTTAGCCCACAAAAACATTCAGTACTTC.